The 26 T cell receptor beta chains below come from one sample, sequenced in a study of blood T cell repertoires in COVID-19. The method was immunoSEQ multiplex PCR; TCRdb's version includes in-frame clones alone and lacks a portion of them. The sample contains some 150,000 clones, around 86% of which appear only once. The sequencing input was peripheral blood. Every receptor here comes from a woman aged 60 to 75 with active or convalescent COVID-19.

V usage is TRBV5-1 and J usage is TRBJ2-5, with D unclear. V lost 0 bases and J 4 bases, leaving 13 bases between the germline ends. Germline lookup yields CDR1 SGHRS and CDR2 YFSETQ. The CDR3 has 15 amino acids. The CDR3 bases are TGCGCCAGCAGCTTGGGTACTAACGCGGTAGAGACCCAGTACTTC. It specifies CASSLGTNAVETQYF.

V is TRBV29-1 and J is TRBJ1-4; possibly TRBD1 for D (6 bases). V was clipped by 8 bases and J by 0 bases, with 10 bases between them. The CDR3 loop spans 13 amino acids. Germline-derived CDR1 and CDR2 are SQVTM and ANQGSEA. The CDR3 bases are TGCAGCACTAGGGGGACAACTAATGAAAAACTGTTTTTT. This codes for CSTRGTTNEKLFF.

The gene calls are TRBV24-1 and TRBJ2-7, with D perhaps TRBD1 (8 bases). The CDR3 is 16 residues long. Germline CDR1 KGHDR, CDR2 SFDVKD. V shed 3 bases and J shed 5 bases, with 19 bases lying between them. The CDR3 DNA follows: TGTGCCACCAGTGATGCGGACAGGGAGGGTAAGGACGAGCAGTACGTC. Amino acids: CATSDADREGKDEQYV.

V gene TRBV19 combines with J gene TRBJ2-2; possible D gene TRBD2, 5 bases. The CDR3 is 16 amino acids. The V gene's germline CDR1 is LNHDA and CDR2 SQIVND (reference sequence). V gave up 5 bases and J gave up 6 bases, with 19 bases separating them. The CDR3 loop is CASSGLLVALAGELFF. CDR3 nucleotides: TGTGCCAGTAGTGGGTTACTAGTTGCCTTGGCCGGGGAGCTGTTTTTT.

To note about this clone: The same CDR3 also results from other DNA sequences found in this sample. V is TRBV5-1 and J is TRBJ2-7, with TRBD1 matching 9 bases. Losses at the gene ends were 4 bases for V and 2 bases for J; bases not matched to a gene: 7. The CDR3 spans 15 residues. Germline CDR1 and CDR2: SGHRS and YFSETQ. CDR3 nucleotide sequence: TGCGCCAGCAGCCCAGGACAGGGGAGCACCTACGAGCAGTACGTC. This encodes CASSPGQGSTYEQYV.

A single count supports this clone. The V and J genes are TRBV6-5 and TRBJ1-1, with 9 nucleotides matching TRBD1. Germline loops: CDR1 MNHEY, CDR2 SVGAGI. This CDR3 region has 14 residues. The V segment lost 6 bases and the J segment 5 bases; nucleotides outside the gene matches: 7. CDR3 in amino acids: CASSQGQGRTEAFF. The CDR3 DNA follows: TGTGCCAGCAGCCAGGGACAGGGAAGAACTGAAGCTTTCTTT.

CDR3: CASSEGHSYNSPLHF. CDR3 bases: TGTGCCAGCAGTGAAGGACACAGCTATAATTCACCCCTCCACTTT. The rearrangement links TRBV6-1 to TRBJ1-6; D is undetermined. V lost 1 base and J lost 3, with 7 bases in between. Germline V gene lookup returns CDR1 MNHNS and CDR2 SASEGT. The CDR3 has 15 residues.

This clone has a handful of counts. The gene calls are TRBV5-1 and TRBJ1-1, with 8 bases that match TRBD1. The V gene end was trimmed by 4 bases and the J gene end by 1 base; junction bases not matched to a gene: 6. The CDR3 consists of 15 residues. The germline gives CDR1 SGHRS, CDR2 YFSETQ. CDR3 coding DNA: TGCGCCAGCAGCGGGGGACAGGCCACGAACACTGAAGCTTTCTTT. It specifies CASSGGQATNTEAFF. Together with reference TRBV5-1 and TRBJ1-1, the CDR3 gives the full variable domain: KAGVTQTPRYLIKTRGQQVTLSCSPISGHRSVSWYQQTPGQGLQFLFEYFSETQRNKGNFPGRFSGRQFSNSRSEMNVSTLELGDSALYLCASSGGQATNTEAFFGQGTRLTVV.

CDR3 in amino acids: CASSPDSNQPQHF. CDR3 DNA: TGTGCCAGCAGTCCGGACTCTAATCAGCCCCAGCATTTT. The chain couples TRBV6-4 to TRBJ1-5; D is undetermined. This CDR3 has 13 residues. V was clipped by 5 bases and J by 4 bases, with 9 bases between them. The germline V gene encodes CDR1 MRHNA and CDR2 SNTAGT.

V usage is TRBV15 and J usage is TRBJ1-1; 9 positions match TRBD1. V gave up 5 bases and J gave up 5 bases; unmatched junction bases: 9. The V gene's germline CDR1 is LNHNV and CDR2 YYDKDF (reference sequence). This CDR3 has 15 residues. The CDR3, as DNA: TGTGCCACCAGCCCCCGGGACAGGGCGATGACTGAAGCTTTCTTT. It yields the protein CATSPRDRAMTEAFF.

The rearrangement joins TRBV5-6 to TRBJ1-1, with no clear D. V lost 0 bases and J lost 8, with 5 bases in between. Germline V gives CDR1 SGHDT, CDR2 YYEEEE. This CDR3 is 11 amino acids long. CDR3 residues: CASSLGVEAFF. The CDR3 bases are TGTGCCAGCAGCTTGGGTGTAGAAGCTTTCTTT.

The chain joins TRBV27 to TRBJ1-5, with D possibly TRBD1 on 5 matching bases. Looked up from germline, CDR1 is MNHEY and CDR2 is SMNVEV (reference sequence). Trimming cost V 4 bases and J 2 bases, with 12 bases left between them. This CDR3 is 15 amino acids long. DNA for the CDR3: TGTGCCAGCAGTTCGGAGGGAGGGGGCAATCAGCCCCAGCATTTT. Translation: CASSSEGGGNQPQHF.

This clone showed up just once. The rearrangement uses TRBV5-1 and TRBJ2-3, with unresolved D. The CDR3 extends over 14 amino acids. The germline V and J ends were trimmed by 7 bases and 0 bases, with 12 bases remaining between them. CDR1 SGHRS and CDR2 YFSETQ come from the germline V gene. The CDR3 spells CASHEARSTDTQYF. CDR3 nucleotide sequence: TGCGCCAGCCACGAGGCCAGAAGCACAGATACGCAGTATTTT.

This chain connects TRBV11-2 to TRBJ1-2; tentative D call: TRBD1 (5 bases). The CDR3 covers 14 residues. V was clipped by 0 bases and J by 5 bases, with 10 bases between them. Germline loops: CDR1 SGHAT, CDR2 FQNNGV. CDR3 sequence (DNA): TGTGCCAGCAGCTTAGATGGAGGGGTTTATGGCTACACCTTC. It yields the protein CASSLDGGVYGYTF.

The chain employs TRBV9 and TRBJ2-7; 14 bases line up with TRBD2. This CDR3 is 16 amino acids long. Germline V gives CDR1 SGDLS, CDR2 YYNGEE. The ends lost 4 bases at V and 3 bases at J; junction bases unmatched: 6. The CDR3 region is CASSQGTSGSLYEQYF. The CDR3 DNA follows: TGTGCCAGCAGCCAAGGGACTAGCGGGAGTCTCTACGAGCAGTACTTC.

CDR3 in DNA: TGTGCCAGCAGAGGACAGGGAAGGACTGAAGCTTTCTTT. Amino acid sequence: CASRGQGRTEAFF. The chain is built from TRBV2 and TRBJ1-1; 8 positions match TRBD1. The CDR3 extends over 13 amino acids. The germline gives CDR1 SNHLY, CDR2 FYNNEI. The V and J ends lost 6 bases and 5 bases, in that order; junction bases with no gene match: 5.

The rearrangement links TRBV7-2 to TRBJ2-5; no definite D call. This CDR3 is 13 amino acids long. Trimming took 2 bases from V and 1 from J, leaving 5 bases between them. Germline-derived CDR1 and CDR2 are SGHTA and FQGNSA. The CDR3 protein is CASSLSVQETQYF. The CDR3 coding sequence is TGTGCCAGCAGCTTATCGGTCCAAGAGACCCAGTACTTC.

A single count supports this clone. The chain links TRBV19 to TRBJ1-1; 9 nucleotides agree with TRBD1. Germline V gives CDR1 LNHDA, CDR2 SQIVND (reference sequence). After removal of 9 bases from V and 4 bases from J, the junction contained 6 bases not matched to a gene. This CDR3 region has 13 residues. The CDR3 coding sequence is TGTGCCAGCAGACAGGGGGGAGGCACTGAAGCTTTCTTT. Translated: CASRQGGGTEAFF.

V usage is TRBV24-1 and J usage is TRBJ2-1; 15 bases map to TRBD2. Germline V lookup: CDR1 KGHDR, CDR2 SFDVKD. CDR3 length: 20 amino acids. V was clipped by 4 bases and J by 9 bases; unmatched bases: 18. In nucleotides, the CDR3 is TGTGCCACCAGTGAGGGCGGACTAGCGGGGGGGCCGTCAGCTCGGACTGAGCAGTTCTTC. Its translation is CATSEGGLAGGPSARTEQFF.

The V gene is TRBV27, the J gene TRBJ2-7; maybe TRBD1 (5 bases). CDR1 is MNHEY, CDR2 SMNVEV, per germline (reference sequence). The CDR3 consists of 15 residues. Trimming removed 5 bases from V and 4 bases from J, with 18 bases in between. The CDR3: CASSPARQGRYEQYV. The CDR3 DNA follows: TGTGCCAGCAGTCCGGCTAGGCAGGGTCGGTACGAGCAGTACGTC.

The chain couples TRBV18 to TRBJ1-6; D uncertain. The CDR3 covers 16 residues. In germline, CDR1 is KGHSH, CDR2 LQKENI. V dropped 3 bases and J dropped 2 bases, with 11 bases sitting between them. The DNA for the CDR3 is TGTGCCAGCTCACCCTCGTCAGATCCCTATAATTCACCCCTCCACTTT. Protein sequence: CASSPSSDPYNSPLHF.

J is TRBJ2-3 and V is TRBV11-1; weak D call: TRBD2 (6 bases). Germline V lookup: CDR1 SGHAT, CDR2 FQDESV (reference sequence). The CDR3 totals 13 residues. The V gene lost 2 bases and the J gene lost 4 bases, with 7 bases spanning the gap. The DNA of the CDR3 is TGTGCCAGCAGCTTAACTAGCCCAGATACGCAGTATTTT. Translated, it gives CASSLTSPDTQYF.

The chain carries TRBV7-8 and TRBJ1-1, with 7 bases lining up with TRBD1. Germline CDR1 reads SGHVS; CDR2 reads FQNEAQ. J lost 3 bases, V lost 5 bases, and 6 bases had no gene match. The CDR3 runs 14 residues. CDR3 residues: CASSHGTEYTEAFF. The CDR3 nucleotides read TGTGCCAGCAGCCACGGGACAGAATACACTGAAGCTTTCTTT. The full variable domain, with the rest looked up from reference TRBV7-8 and TRBJ1-1, is GAGVSQSPRYKVAKRGQDVALRCDPISGHVSLFWYQQALGQGPEFLTYFQNEAQLDKSGLPSDRFFAERPEGSVSTLKIQRTQQEDSAVYLCASSHGTEYTEAFFGQGTRLTVV.

The count of this clone is one. The CDR3: CASSLIIRSPLAKNIQYF. The CDR3 DNA is TGTGCCAGCAGCTTGATTATCCGGAGCCCTCTAGCCAAAAACATTCAGTACTTC. The chain has TRBV5-6 and TRBJ2-4; D gene ambiguous. CDR1 is SGHDT, CDR2 YYEEEE, per germline. The V and J ends lost 1 base and 0 bases respectively, with 17 bases between them. The CDR3 is 18 amino acids. The full variable domain, rest sourced from reference TRBV5-6 and TRBJ2-4, is DAGVTQSPTHLIKTRGQQVTLRCSPKSGHDTVSWYQQALGQGPQFIFQYYEEEERQRGNFPDRFSGHQFPNYSSELNVNALLLGDSALYLCASSLIIRSPLAKNIQYFGAGTRLSVL.

CDR3: CATNPGQGFSPLHF. The DNA for the CDR3 is TGTGCCACCAATCCGGGACAGGGGTTTTCACCCCTCCACTTT. This chain uses TRBV19 with TRBJ1-6; 10 positions match TRBD1. The CDR3 is made up of 14 amino acids. Germline V gives CDR1 LNHDA, CDR2 SQIVND (reference sequence). After removal of 10 bases from V and 9 bases from J, the junction contained 9 bases not matched to a gene. The variable domain in full, with the rest retrieved from reference TRBV19 and TRBJ1-6, is DGGITQSPKYLFRKEGQNVTLSCEQNLNHDAMYWYRQDPGQGLRLIYYSQIVNDFQKGDIAEGYSVSREKKESFPLTVTSAQKNPTAFYLCATNPGQGFSPLHFGNGTRLTVT.

This chain links TRBV9 with TRBJ2-3; no reliable D call. CDR1 and CDR2 (germline): SGDLS, YYNGEE. This CDR3 has 13 amino acids. Trimming shortened V by 0 bases and J by 4 bases, and 6 bases separated the two germline ends. The CDR3 DNA sequence: TGTGCCAGCAGCGTAGGAGCCCCAGATACGCAGTATTTT. Translating it yields CASSVGAPDTQYF.